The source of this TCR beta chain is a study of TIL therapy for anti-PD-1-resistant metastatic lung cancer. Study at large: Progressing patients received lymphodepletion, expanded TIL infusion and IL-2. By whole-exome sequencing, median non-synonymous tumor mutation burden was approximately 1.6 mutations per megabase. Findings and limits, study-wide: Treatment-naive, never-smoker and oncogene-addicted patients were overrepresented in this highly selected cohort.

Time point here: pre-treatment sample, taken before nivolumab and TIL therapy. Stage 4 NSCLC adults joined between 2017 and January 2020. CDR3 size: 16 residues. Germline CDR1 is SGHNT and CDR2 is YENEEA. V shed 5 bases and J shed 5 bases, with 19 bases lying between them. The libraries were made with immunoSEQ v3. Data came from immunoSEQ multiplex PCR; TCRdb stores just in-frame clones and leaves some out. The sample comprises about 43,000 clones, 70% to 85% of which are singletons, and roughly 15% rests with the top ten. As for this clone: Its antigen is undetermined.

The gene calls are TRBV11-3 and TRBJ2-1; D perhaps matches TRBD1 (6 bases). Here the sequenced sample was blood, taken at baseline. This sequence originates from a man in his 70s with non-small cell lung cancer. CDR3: CASSPQQGRSDNEQFF. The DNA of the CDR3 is TGTGCCAGCAGCCCACAACAGGGTAGGTCGGACAATGAGCAGTTCTTC.